These 22 T cell receptor beta chains originate from one sample sequenced in a study of neurological immune-mediated disorders. Indicated time point: longitudinal time-point 3. TCRdb passed the 5' RACE reads through MiXCR, listing each CDR3 protein once. The sample comprises around 100,000 distinct CDR3 sequences, approximately 10% of which are singletons, and 3.1% rests with the top ten. The sequenced material came from PBMCs. The receptors shown here come from a female donor with HTLV-1-associated myelopathy (HAM/TSP).

Ten or more counts support this clonotype. The rearrangement uses TRBV9 and TRBJ1-1; 7 bases align to TRBD1. CDR1 is SGDLS and CDR2 is YYNGEE in the germline V gene. The length of the CDR3 is 14 residues. The junction had 6 bases not matched to a gene; V was cut back by 4 bases and J by 3 bases. Here the CDR3 DNA reads TGTGCCAGCAGCTTTGGGACAGCTCACACTGAAGCTTTCTTT. It encodes CASSFGTAHTEAFF.

As to this clonotype: A much larger clonotype is one base distant, so this may be a read error. The chain carries TRBV20-1 and TRBJ2-3; 8 bases line up with TRBD1. Germline-derived CDR1 and CDR2 are DFQATT and SNEGSKA (reference sequence). CDR3 length: 14 amino acids. V trimming: 5 bases; J trimming: 3 bases; junction bases outside the gene matches: 7. The CDR3 here is CSARTGLRTDTQYF. CDR3 in DNA: TGCAGTGCTCGGACAGGGTTACGTACAGATACGCAGTATTTT.

The table lists this clonotype with many counts. This rearrangement joins TRBV5-1 to TRBJ2-1; D may be TRBD2 (8 bases). CDR1 and CDR2 from the germline V gene are SGHRS and YFSETQ. V was clipped by 4 bases and J by 6 bases, with 29 bases between them. The CDR3 totals 19 residues. The CDR3 DNA is TGCGCCAGCAGCGTGGCAGCGGGGGTAACCCCAGGGGGTCGCAATGAGCAGTTCTTC. It specifies CASSVAAGVTPGGRNEQFF. The full variable domain, with the rest looked up from reference TRBV5-1 and TRBJ2-1, is KAGVTQTPRYLIKTRGQQVTLSCSPISGHRSVSWYQQTPGQGLQFLFEYFSETQRNKGNFPGRFSGRQFSNSRSEMNVSTLELGDSALYLCASSVAAGVTPGGRNEQFFGPGTRLTVL.

This clonotype was counted many times. The V gene is TRBV5-6, the J gene TRBJ2-7, with D tentatively TRBD1 (5 bases). Trimming stripped 4 bases from V and 3 bases from J, with 14 bases between. CDR1 is SGHDT and CDR2 is YYEEEE in the germline V gene. The CDR3 is 14 amino acids. The CDR3 is CASSVSGRVYEQYF. The CDR3 DNA reads as TGTGCCAGCAGCGTCTCCGGCAGGGTCTACGAGCAGTACTTC.

This clonotype was seen repeatedly, ten times or more. The chain carries TRBV4-1 and TRBJ2-1; perhaps TRBD2 as D (7 bases). Germline V gene data show CDR1 as MGHRA and CDR2 as YSYEKL. This CDR3 has 19 amino acids. The V gene lost 0 bases and the J gene lost 5 bases, with 23 bases spanning the gap. As DNA, the CDR3 is TGCGCCAGCAGCCAAGAATGGATCGGGGGGCCCCAATACGACAATGAGCAGTTCTTC. This sequence encodes CASSQEWIGGPQYDNEQFF.

The chain has TRBV6-6 and TRBJ1-5, with no clear D. Per germline, CDR1 MNHNY and CDR2 SVGAGI (reference sequence). The CDR3 covers 15 residues. With 4 bases removed from V and 1 base from J, the gap between germline ends came to 11 bases. The CDR3 region has the DNA TGTGCCAGCAGTTTCTTGGACGGGAGCAATCAGCCCCAGCATTTT. This translates into CASSFLDGSNQPQHF.

This clonotype was detected many times. The V and J genes are TRBV7-3 and TRBJ2-3; the match to TRBD2 covers 7 bases. The length of the CDR3 is 15 residues. V lost 5 bases to trimming and J lost 4 bases; unmatched junction nucleotides: 9. CDR1 is SGHTA and CDR2 is FQGTGA in the germline V gene. CDR3 DNA: TGTGCCAGCAGCCCGTCGGGACTAAGACCAGATACGCAGTATTTT. Residues: CASSPSGLRPDTQYF.

This clonotype was observed a single time. In this CDR3 the conserved last residue, phenylalanine or tryptophan, is missing, so a read error is likely. The V gene is TRBV28, the J gene TRBJ2-5, with 9 bases aligning to TRBD2. Trimming took 3 bases from V and 5 from J; bases not matched to a gene: 10. This CDR3 region has 16 residues. CDR1 and CDR2 (germline): MDHEN, SYDVKM. CDR3 amino acids: CASSFSGSGGLETQYL. CDR3 nucleotides: TGTGCCAGCAGTTTTTCGGGTAGCGGGGGCCTGGAGACCCAGTACTTA.

This clonotype showed up many times. The chain recombines TRBV5-1 with TRBJ1-6; 8 bases line up with TRBD1. Trimming cost V 3 bases and J 13 bases; bases outside gene matches: 12. Germline assignment: CDR1 SGHRS and CDR2 YFSETQ. The CDR3 runs to 15 residues. The CDR3 spells CASSSGQDVVRPLHF. CDR3 coding DNA: TGCGCCAGCAGCTCGGGACAGGATGTGGTGCGGCCCCTCCACTTT. Full variable domain (rest looked up from reference TRBV5-1 and TRBJ1-6): KAGVTQTPRYLIKTRGQQVTLSCSPISGHRSVSWYQQTPGQGLQFLFEYFSETQRNKGNFPGRFSGRQFSNSRSEMNVSTLELGDSALYLCASSSGQDVVRPLHFGNGTRLTVT.

This clonotype was observed a few times. This rearrangement joins TRBV12-3 or TRBV12-4 to TRBJ1-1; D not resolved. The CDR3 sequence is 11 residues long. Trimming shortened V by 7 bases and J by 1 base, and 4 bases separated the two germline ends. The CDR3 here is CASNTNTEAFF. DNA of the CDR3: TGTGCCAGCAACACGAACACTGAAGCTTTCTTT.

This clonotype has a count of ten or more. This chain links TRBV5-5 with TRBJ1-5; possible D gene TRBD1, 6 bases. Germline CDR1 reads SGHKS; CDR2 reads YYEKEE (reference sequence). This CDR3 has 15 amino acids. Trimming removed 0 bases at V and 3 bases at J, with 10 bases between. CDR3: CASSLENRDNQPQHF. The CDR3 region has the DNA TGTGCCAGCAGCTTGGAAAACAGGGACAATCAGCCCCAGCATTTT.

The table lists this clonotype with many counts. CDR3 bases: TGTGCCAGCTCGGCCGGGGCCGGTCAAGAGACCCAGTACTTC. Translated: CASSAGAGQETQYF. The chain combines TRBV18 with TRBJ2-5; D may be TRBD1 or TRBD2 (5 bases each). The CDR3 covers 14 residues. From germline, CDR1 is KGHSH and CDR2 LQKENI. Trimming stripped 6 bases from V and 2 bases from J, with 13 bases between.

This clonotype was observed at least ten times. The V and J genes are TRBV20-1 and TRBJ1-6; D remains unclear. CDR3 length: 15 amino acids. With 0 bases removed from V and 5 bases from J, the gap between germline ends came to 11 bases. Germline CDR1 DFQATT, CDR2 SNEGSKA (reference sequence). The CDR3 loop is CSARDLTDNNSPLHF. The DNA for the CDR3 is TGCAGTGCTAGAGATTTGACCGACAATAATTCACCCCTCCACTTT.

The chain carries TRBV6-1 and TRBJ1-2; 7 bases match TRBD1. The CDR3 extends over 16 amino acids. The V and J ends lost 0 bases and 5 bases, in that order; junction bases with no gene match: 9. Germline assignment: CDR1 MNHNS and CDR2 SASEGT. The CDR3 region is CASSEAAGGREYGYTF. The DNA for the CDR3 is TGTGCCAGCAGTGAAGCAGCAGGGGGGCGAGAATATGGCTACACCTTC.

This clonotype was detected many times. V usage is TRBV5-1 and J usage is TRBJ2-2; no clear D. Germline-derived CDR1 and CDR2 are SGHRS and YFSETQ. V gave up 4 bases and J gave up 0 bases, with 7 bases separating them. The CDR3 totals 14 residues. CDR3 DNA sequence: TGCGCCAGCAGCCCGCGACCGAACACCGGGGAGCTGTTTTTT. The encoded protein is CASSPRPNTGELFF. The variable domain in full, with the rest retrieved from reference TRBV5-1 and TRBJ2-2, is KAGVTQTPRYLIKTRGQQVTLSCSPISGHRSVSWYQQTPGQGLQFLFEYFSETQRNKGNFPGRFSGRQFSNSRSEMNVSTLELGDSALYLCASSPRPNTGELFFGEGSRLTVL.

The J gene is TRBJ2-3, the V gene TRBV20-1, with D uncertain. The CDR3 has 15 amino acids. Germline V gene lookup returns CDR1 DFQATT and CDR2 SNEGSKA (reference sequence). Trimming pared 6 bases from V and 0 bases from J, leaving 16 bases between. The CDR3 spells CSAGPQVASTDTQYF. The CDR3, as DNA: TGCAGTGCCGGCCCCCAGGTGGCGAGCACAGATACGCAGTATTTT.

The chain has TRBV29-1 and TRBJ1-1; 8 nucleotides match TRBD1. V shed 7 bases, J shed 5 bases, and the junction held 6 bases outside the gene matches. The CDR3 contains 12 residues. CDR1 SQVTM and CDR2 ANQGSEA come from the germline V gene. For the CDR3, the DNA is TGCAGCGGCCGGGACAGGAGAACTGAAGCTTTCTTT. Amino acid sequence: CSGRDRRTEAFF.

This clonotype was counted ten times or more. Written as DNA, the CDR3 is TGTGCCAGCAGCCCTCAGGGGTTGCGCCTTCGAGAGACCCAGTACTTC. It is translated as CASSPQGLRLRETQYF. The chain links TRBV7-6 to TRBJ2-5; possibly TRBD1 for D (6 bases). With 5 bases removed from V and 4 bases from J, the gap between germline ends came to 20 bases. This CDR3 spans 16 amino acids. From germline, CDR1 is SGHVS and CDR2 FNYEAQ.

This clonotype was counted at least ten times. The chain uses TRBV20-1 and TRBJ2-1; 10 nucleotides agree with TRBD2. J gave up 0 bases and V 8 bases, and 10 bases lay outside the gene matches. The CDR3 has 16 amino acids. Germline V gene sequence: CDR1 DFQATT, CDR2 SNEGSKA (reference sequence). The CDR3 is CSYLGASGGSYNEQFF. CDR3 coding DNA: TGCAGTTACCTCGGGGCTAGCGGGGGCTCCTACAATGAGCAGTTCTTC.

Ten or more counts support this clonotype. The CDR3 coding sequence is TGTGCCAGCAGCGCGATTCCGGACAGTCTTGGGCATGAGCAGTTCTTC. This codes for CASSAIPDSLGHEQFF. The V and J genes are TRBV9 and TRBJ2-1; possibly TRBD1 for D (6 bases). This CDR3 is 16 amino acids long. The V gene's germline CDR1 is SGDLS and CDR2 YYNGEE. V gave up 3 bases and J gave up 8 bases, with 21 bases separating them.

This clonotype was counted many times. The rearrangement uses TRBV20-1 and TRBJ2-2; TRBD1 aligns across 12 bases. The CDR3 is 18 amino acids. Germline CDR1 DFQATT, CDR2 SNEGSKA (reference sequence). Trimming removed 5 bases from V and 7 bases from J; junction bases left unmatched: 17. In DNA form, the CDR3 reads TGCAGTGCTCCGGAGCATGTGGGGACAGGGGGCGCGATCGGGGAGCTGTTTTTT. It specifies CSAPEHVGTGGAIGELFF.

This clonotype was observed at least ten times. The chain couples TRBV4-1 to TRBJ2-7; D is undetermined. V was clipped by 0 bases and J by 3 bases, with 6 bases between them. The CDR3 spans 13 residues. The germline CDR1 and CDR2 sequences are MGHRA and YSYEKL. This CDR3 reads CASSQDENYEQYF. In DNA form, the CDR3 reads TGCGCCAGCAGCCAAGATGAGAACTACGAGCAGTACTTC.